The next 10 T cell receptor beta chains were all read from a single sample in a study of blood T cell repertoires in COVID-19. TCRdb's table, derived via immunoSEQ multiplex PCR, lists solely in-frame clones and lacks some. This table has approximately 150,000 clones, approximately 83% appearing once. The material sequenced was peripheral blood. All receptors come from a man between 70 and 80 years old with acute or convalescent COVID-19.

The CDR3 sequence: CASSLDRATEAFF. In DNA, the CDR3 is TGCGCCAGCAGCTTGGACAGGGCCACTGAAGCTTTCTTT. This rearrangement joins TRBV5-1 to TRBJ1-1; weak D call: TRBD1 (6 bases). V was shortened by 0 bases and J by 4 bases, with 7 bases between the two germline ends. This CDR3 has 13 residues. CDR1 and CDR2 (germline): SGHRS, YFSETQ.

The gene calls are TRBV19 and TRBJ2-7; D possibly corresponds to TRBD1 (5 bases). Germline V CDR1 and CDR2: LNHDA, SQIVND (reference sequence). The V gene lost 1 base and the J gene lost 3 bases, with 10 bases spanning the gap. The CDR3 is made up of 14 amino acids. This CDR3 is CASSIGPGNYEQYF. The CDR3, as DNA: TGTGCCAGTAGTATAGGTCCAGGGAACTACGAGCAGTACTTC.

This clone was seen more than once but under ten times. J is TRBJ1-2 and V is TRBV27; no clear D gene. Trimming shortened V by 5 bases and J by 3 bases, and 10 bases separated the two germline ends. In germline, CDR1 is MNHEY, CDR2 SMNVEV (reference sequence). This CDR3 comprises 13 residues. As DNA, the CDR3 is TGTGCCAGCAGTCCCACCGGGGACTATGGCTACACCTTC. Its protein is CASSPTGDYGYTF.

The CDR3 sequence is CASTYDRAGANVLTF. Here the CDR3 DNA reads TGTGCCAGCACCTATGACAGGGCTGGGGCCAACGTCCTGACTTTC. J is TRBJ2-6 and V is TRBV6-5; 7 nucleotides match TRBD1. Germline trimming cut 7 bases from V and 2 bases from J; bases unmatched to any gene: 5. Germline CDR1 reads MNHEY; CDR2 reads SVGAGI. The CDR3 covers 15 residues.

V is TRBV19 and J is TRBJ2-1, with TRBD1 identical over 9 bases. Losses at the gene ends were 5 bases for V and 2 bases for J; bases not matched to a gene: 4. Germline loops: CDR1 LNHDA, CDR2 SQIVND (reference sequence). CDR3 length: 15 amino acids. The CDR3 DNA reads TGTGCCAGTAGTCCCACAGGGGGCGCCTACAATGAGCAGTTCTTC. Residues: CASSPTGGAYNEQFF.

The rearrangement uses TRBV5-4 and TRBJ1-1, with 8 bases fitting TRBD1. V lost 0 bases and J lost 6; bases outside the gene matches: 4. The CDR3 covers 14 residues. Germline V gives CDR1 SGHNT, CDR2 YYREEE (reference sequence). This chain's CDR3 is CASSLDRGSPEAFF. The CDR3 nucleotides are TGTGCCAGCAGCTTGGACAGGGGGTCTCCTGAAGCTTTCTTT. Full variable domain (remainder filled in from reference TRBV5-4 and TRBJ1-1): ETGVTQSPTHLIKTRGQQVTLRCSSQSGHNTVSWYQQALGQGPQFIFQYYREEENGRGNFPPRFSGLQFPNYSSELNVNALELDDSALYLCASSLDRGSPEAFFGQGTRLTVV.

The CDR3 sequence is CASSLSGTGGSGANVLTF. CDR3 in DNA: TGCGCCAGCAGCTTGTCCGGGACAGGGGGCTCTGGGGCCAACGTCCTGACTTTC. V gene TRBV5-1 combines with J gene TRBJ2-6, with TRBD1 matching over 11 bases. The germline V gene has CDR1 SGHRS and CDR2 YFSETQ. The V and J ends lost 1 base and 0 bases, in that order; junction bases with no gene match: 3. CDR3 length equals 18 residues.

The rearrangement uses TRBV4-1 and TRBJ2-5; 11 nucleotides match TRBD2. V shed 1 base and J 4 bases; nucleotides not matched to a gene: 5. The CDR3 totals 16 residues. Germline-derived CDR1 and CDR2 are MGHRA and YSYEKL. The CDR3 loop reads CASSQAFGLAGETQYF. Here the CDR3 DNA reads TGCGCCAGCAGCCAAGCCTTCGGACTAGCGGGAGAGACCCAGTACTTC.

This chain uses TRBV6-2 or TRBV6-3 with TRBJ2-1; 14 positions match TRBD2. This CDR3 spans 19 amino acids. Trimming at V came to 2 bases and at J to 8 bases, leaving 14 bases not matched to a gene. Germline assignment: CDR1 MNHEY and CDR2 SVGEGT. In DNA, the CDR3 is TGTGCCAGCAGTTACCCCGGGACTAGCGGGAGTCACCTAAGCGATGAGCAGTTCTTC. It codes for CASSYPGTSGSHLSDEQFF.

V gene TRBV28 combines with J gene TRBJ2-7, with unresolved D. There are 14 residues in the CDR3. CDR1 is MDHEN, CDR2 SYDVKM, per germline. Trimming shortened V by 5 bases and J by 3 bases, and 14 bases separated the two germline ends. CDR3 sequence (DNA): TGTGCCAGCAGTACCACCCGTCGCTACTACGAGCAGTACTTC. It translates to CASSTTRRYYEQYF.